This is a list of T cell receptor beta chains from one sample in a study of persistence of HIV-infected CD4 T cells. These receptors are not linked to any known antigen. Sequencing used immunoSEQ multiplex PCR; TCRdb keeps in-frame clones, though not all of them. The sample records around 35,000 clones, about 87% being singletons. The source was CD4+ T cells sorted from PBMCs after 18-hour stimulation, collected from a patient who received antiretroviral therapy. The source is an adult man with HIV who was CMV-seropositive. CDR3s include the opening cysteine and the closing phenylalanine or tryptophan. D genes are given only for firm matches. Not every row has a clone size; where given, it reads once, few, many or a size class.

.	15	TRBV15	TRBD1	TRBJ1-4	CATSRSAQGSEKLFF	TGTGCCACCAGCAGATCGGCACAGGGGTCTGAAAAACTGTTTTTT
.	13	TRBV4-3	.	TRBJ2-3	CASSRDIRDTQYF	TGCGCCAGCAGCCGAGATATTAGGGATACGCAGTATTTT
.	16	TRBV28	.	TRBJ2-7	CASTRGGGTGSYEQYF	TGTGCCAGCACCCGGGGGGGCGGGACAGGCTCCTACGAGCAGTACTTC
.	13	TRBV19	.	TRBJ1-1	CASSIGEGSEAFF	TGTGCCAGTAGTATCGGTGAGGGGTCTGAAGCTTTCTTT
.	16	TRBV18	TRBD2	TRBJ2-7	CASSPPSGGGNYEQYF	TGTGCCAGCTCACCACCGAGCGGGGGGGGGAACTACGAGCAGTACTTC
.	16	TRBV7-2	TRBD1	TRBJ1-3	CASSLRQGWSGNTIYF	TGTGCCAGCAGCCTAAGACAGGGATGGTCAGGAAACACCATATATTTT
.	14	TRBV7-6	.	TRBJ2-2	CASSWDPNTGELFF	TGTGCCAGCAGCTGGGACCCGAACACCGGGGAGCTGTTTTTT
.	16	TRBV7-8	.	TRBJ2-7	CASSAALLLSSYEQYF	TGTGCCAGCAGCGCCGCCCTATTACTTAGCTCCTACGAGCAGTACTTC
.	14	TRBV27	.	TRBJ1-6	CASSNRRFGSPLHF	TGTGCCAGCAGTAACCGCAGGTTTGGTTCACCCCTCCACTTT
.	14	TRBV3-1/TRBV3-2	.	TRBJ2-3	CASSQGTSTDTQYF	TGTGCCAGCAGCCAAGGGACTAGCACAGATACGCAGTATTTT
.	14	TRBV6-5	.	TRBJ1-6	CASSLGRGSSPLHF	TGTGCCAGCAGTCTCGGGCGGGGGAGTTCACCCCTCCACTTT
.	16	TRBV28	.	TRBJ1-1	CASINPQGRVNTEAFF	TGTGCCAGCATCAACCCCCAGGGGCGAGTGAACACTGAAGCTTTCTTT
once	15	TRBV19	.	TRBJ1-5	CASTLGRGSNQPQHF	TGTGCCAGTACGCTCGGACGGGGAAGCAATCAGCCCCAGCATTTT
.	15	TRBV30	.	TRBJ1-1	CAWRDVGQLNTEAFF	TGTGCCTGGAGAGATGTGGGGCAGCTGAACACTGAAGCTTTCTTT
.	14	TRBV19	.	TRBJ1-2	CASSIDHQNPGYTF	TGTGCCAGTAGTATAGATCACCAGAATCCTGGCTACACCTTC
.	15	TRBV6-5	TRBD1	TRBJ1-1	CAGEGQGAVNTEAFF	TGTGCCGGCGAGGGACAGGGAGCGGTGAACACTGAAGCTTTCTTT
.	14	TRBV6-2/TRBV6-3	.	TRBJ1-2	CASSFQFGFGGYTF	TGTGCCAGCAGTTTCCAATTCGGTTTTGGCGGCTACACCTTC
.	16	TRBV4-2	.	TRBJ2-1	CASSRRTGGSYNEQFF	TGTGCCAGCAGCCGTAGAACCGGGGGTTCCTACAATGAGCAGTTCTTC
.	16	TRBV7-8	TRBD2	TRBJ2-5	CASSLGIRRGQETQYF	TGTGCCAGCAGCTTAGGCATCAGGCGGGGGCAAGAGACCCAGTACTTC
.	12	TRBV6-5	.	TRBJ2-7	CASTETLNEQYF	TGTGCCAGCACCGAGACCTTGAACGAGCAGTACTTC
.	16	TRBV28	.	TRBJ2-6	CASRERGSSGANVLTF	TGTGCCAGCAGGGAACGGGGCAGCTCTGGGGCCAACGTCCTGACTTTC
.	14	TRBV5-1	.	TRBJ1-4	CASSSTTTNEKLFF	TGCGCCAGCAGCTCCACGACAACTAATGAAAAACTGTTTTTT
few	16	TRBV6-5	TRBD1	TRBJ1-4	CASSYSKGTGVEKLFF	TGTGCCAGCAGTTACTCAAAGGGGACAGGGGTCGAAAAACTGTTTTTT
.	13	TRBV30	TRBD1	TRBJ1-2	CAWTPGGPYGYTF	TGTGCCTGGACCCCAGGGGGCCCCTATGGCTACACCTTC
.	15	TRBV5-1	.	TRBJ1-1	CASSSSGARNTEAFF	TGCGCCAGCAGCTCATCAGGGGCTCGGAACACTGAAGCTTTCTTT
once	13	TRBV12-3/TRBV12-4	.	TRBJ1-5	CASSPRGLQPQHF	TGTGCCAGCAGTCCCAGGGGTCTCCAGCCCCAGCATTTT
.	14	TRBV27	TRBD1	TRBJ2-7	CASSLGTGSYEQYF	TGTGCCAGCAGTTTAGGGACAGGCTCCTACGAGCAGTACTTC
.	14	TRBV6-1	.	TRBJ1-2	CASSRDGRNYGYTF	TGTGCCAGCAGCCGGGACGGACGAAACTATGGCTACACCTTC
.	13	TRBV2	.	TRBJ1-5	CASRSFSNQPQHF	TGTGCCAGCAGGTCTTTTAGCAATCAGCCCCAGCATTTT
.	17	TRBV6-2/TRBV6-3	.	TRBJ1-3	CASSYSSWDTSGNTIYF	TGTGCCAGCAGTTACTCCTCCTGGGACACATCTGGAAACACCATATATTTT
.	15	TRBV4-3	TRBD2	TRBJ2-7	CASSQDGTSGYEQYF	TGCGCCAGCAGCCAAGATGGAACTAGCGGTTACGAGCAGTACTTC
.	13	TRBV3-1/TRBV3-2	.	TRBJ1-3	CASSQGFGNTIYF	TGTGCCAGCAGCCAAGGGTTCGGAAACACCATATATTTT
.	15	TRBV7-8	TRBD1	TRBJ1-1	CASSLGDRMNTEAFF	TGTGCCAGCAGCTTAGGGGACAGAATGAACACTGAAGCTTTCTTT